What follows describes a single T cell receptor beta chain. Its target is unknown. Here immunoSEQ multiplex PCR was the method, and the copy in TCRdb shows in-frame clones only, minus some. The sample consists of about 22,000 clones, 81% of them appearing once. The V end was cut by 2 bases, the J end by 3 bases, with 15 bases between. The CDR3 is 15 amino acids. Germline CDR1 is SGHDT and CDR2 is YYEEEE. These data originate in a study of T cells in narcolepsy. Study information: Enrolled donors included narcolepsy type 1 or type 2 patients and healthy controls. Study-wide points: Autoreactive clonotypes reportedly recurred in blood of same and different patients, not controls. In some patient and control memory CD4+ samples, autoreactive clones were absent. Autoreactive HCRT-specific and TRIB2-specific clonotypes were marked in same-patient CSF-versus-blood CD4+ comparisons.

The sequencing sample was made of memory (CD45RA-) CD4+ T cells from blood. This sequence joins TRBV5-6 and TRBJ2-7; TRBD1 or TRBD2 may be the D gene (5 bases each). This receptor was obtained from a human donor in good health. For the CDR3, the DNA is TGTGCCAGCAGCTTATGGGTGAAGGGGAGCTACGAGCAGTACTTC. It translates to CASSLWVKGSYEQYF. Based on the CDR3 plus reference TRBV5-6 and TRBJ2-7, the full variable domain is DAGVTQSPTHLIKTRGQQVTLRCSPKSGHDTVSWYQQALGQGPQFIFQYYEEEERQRGNFPDRFSGHQFPNYSSELNVNALLLGDSALYLCASSLWVKGSYEQYFGPGTRLTVT.